This T cell receptor beta chain was sequenced for a study of T cell responses to AZD1222 COVID-19 vaccine. Comment on this clone: The antigen remains unidentified.

TCRdb's table, derived via immunoSEQ multiplex PCR, lists solely in-frame clones and lacks some. The table has about 100,000 clones, about 90% seen once. V shed 5 bases and J 6 bases; nucleotides not matched to a gene: 10. Germline V gives CDR1 SGHTA, CDR2 FQGNSA. The CDR3 spans 16 residues. Study results and limitations: Spike as a whole was targeted by vaccine-associated CD4 TCRs, dominant at 160-218 and 743-854. In a largely white British group with more females than males, clonal diversity was possibly underestimated. Repertoire collection took place solely once the T cell response had peaked.

V usage is TRBV7-2 and J usage is TRBJ2-2; 9 nucleotides agree with TRBD1. The TCR was taken from an adult in good health. The sequences come from peripheral blood, collected on day 0 of MenACWY control vaccination. The CDR3 is CASSPIGDRVPGELFF. The DNA of the CDR3 is TGTGCCAGCAGCCCGATTGGGGACAGGGTACCCGGGGAGCTGTTTTTT.